This T cell receptor beta chain was identified in a study of siplizumab effects on memory and regulatory T cells. Broader study findings: It was never confirmed that proliferating Tregs from siplizumab cultures were suppressive. Naive or memory phenotype assignment was not possible for roughly 75-96% of proliferating CD4+ or CD8+ clones. Naive T cells were seemingly more diverse than memory cells, and major contributions to the alloresponse seemed to be made by them. Treatment with siplizumab left mappable alloreactive CD4+ clones averaging approximately 62% Treg-derived, compared with 25% to 30% in controls.

The table came from immunoSEQ multiplex PCR; TCRdb's copy has only in-frame clones and leaves some out. The table lists approximately 94,000 clones, 91% of them singletons, with roughly 0.16% in the top ten. In the case of this clone: Its target is not known.

The CDR3 is 13 amino acids. V dropped 1 base and J dropped 3 bases, with 3 bases sitting between them. CDR1 and CDR2 (germline): MNHNS, SASEGT. V usage is TRBV6-1 and J usage is TRBJ2-2; D is uncertain. The TCR comes from a human donor in good health. The sample taken for sequencing was CD4+ T cells sorted from blood. Written as DNA, the CDR3 is TGTGCCAGCAGTGAAGGGGACACCGGGGAGCTGTTTTTT. This codes for CASSEGDTGELFF.